The 5 T cell receptor beta chains below all came from one sample that was sequenced in a study of blood T cell repertoires in COVID-19. Method: immunoSEQ multiplex PCR; TCRdb's copy keeps in-frame clones and lacks some. The sample shows around 250,000 clones, 75% to 95% of them seen only once. Sequenced sample: PBMCs or T cells enriched from blood (not recorded which). The origin of the receptors is a man in his forties who had been exposed to COVID-19.

This chain uses TRBV18 with TRBJ2-1, with D uncertain. CDR3 length equals 13 residues. CDR1 is KGHSH, CDR2 LQKENI, per germline. V gave up 4 bases and J gave up 0 bases, with 4 bases separating them. The CDR3 region is CASSHSSYNEQFF. The CDR3 DNA is TGTGCCAGCTCACACAGCTCCTACAATGAGCAGTTCTTC.

V is TRBV7-2 and J is TRBJ2-2; 7 bases fit TRBD1. V lost 5 bases to trimming and J lost 14 bases; unmatched junction nucleotides: 5. The V gene's germline CDR1 is SGHTA and CDR2 FQGNSA. This CDR3 has 11 residues. CDR3 nucleotide sequence: TGTGCCAGCAGCGCCCGGGACAGTCTGTTTTTT. Amino acid sequence: CASSARDSLFF.

V and J are TRBV2 and TRBJ1-4, with 8 bases that match TRBD1. The CDR3 is 13 amino acids. Trimming at V came to 6 bases and at J to 8 bases, leaving 5 bases not matched to a gene. The germline V gene encodes CDR1 SNHLY and CDR2 FYNNEI. Written as DNA, the CDR3 is TGTGCCAGCAGAGGGACAGGTCAGGAAAAACTGTTTTTT. It codes for CASRGTGQEKLFF. Based on the CDR3 plus reference TRBV2 and TRBJ1-4, the full variable domain is EPEVTQTPSHQVTQMGQEVILRCVPISNHLYFYWYRQILGQKVEFLVSFYNNEISEKSEIFDDQFSVERPDGSNFTLKIRSTKLEDSAMYFCASRGTGQEKLFFGSGTQLSVL.

The chain uses TRBV9 and TRBJ1-2; 9 bases are a match to TRBD1. The CDR3 length is 13 residues. V lost 5 bases to trimming and J lost 5 bases; unmatched junction nucleotides: 4. Germline CDR1 reads SGDLS; CDR2 reads YYNGEE. CDR3 amino acids: CASSEQGAYGYTF. CDR3 in DNA: TGTGCCAGCAGTGAACAGGGGGCGTATGGCTACACCTTC.

This rearrangement joins TRBV28 to TRBJ1-4, with D possibly being TRBD1 (5 bases). Trimming cost V 7 bases and J 3 bases, with 12 bases left between them. This CDR3 region has 14 residues. The V gene's germline CDR1 is MDHEN and CDR2 SYDVKM. The CDR3 reads CASNLGGSNEKLFF. CDR3 in DNA: TGTGCCAGCAACCTGGGGGGGTCTAATGAAAAACTGTTTTTT. The full variable domain, rest sourced from reference TRBV28 and TRBJ1-4, is DVKVTQSSRYLVKRTGEKVFLECVQDMDHENMFWYRQDPGLGLRLIYFSYDVKMKEKGDIPEGYSVSREKKERFSLILESASTNQTSMYLCASNLGGSNEKLFFGSGTQLSVL.